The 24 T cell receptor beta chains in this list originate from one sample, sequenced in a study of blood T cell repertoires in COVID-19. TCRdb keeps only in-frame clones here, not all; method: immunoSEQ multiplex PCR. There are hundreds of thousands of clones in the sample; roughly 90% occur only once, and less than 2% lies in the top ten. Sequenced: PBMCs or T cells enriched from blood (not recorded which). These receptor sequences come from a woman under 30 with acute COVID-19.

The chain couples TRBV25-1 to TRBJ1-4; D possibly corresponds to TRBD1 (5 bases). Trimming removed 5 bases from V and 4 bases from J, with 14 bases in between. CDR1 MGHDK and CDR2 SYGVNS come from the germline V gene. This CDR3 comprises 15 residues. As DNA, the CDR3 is TGTGCCAGCAGTTCGGCCCGACAGATTAATGAAAAACTGTTTTTT. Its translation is CASSSARQINEKLFF.

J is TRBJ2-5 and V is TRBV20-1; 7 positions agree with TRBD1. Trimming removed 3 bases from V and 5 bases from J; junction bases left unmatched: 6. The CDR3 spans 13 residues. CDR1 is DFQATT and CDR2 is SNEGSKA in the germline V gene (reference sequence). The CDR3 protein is CSASRTGVETQYF. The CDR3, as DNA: TGCAGTGCTAGTAGAACAGGGGTGGAGACCCAGTACTTC.

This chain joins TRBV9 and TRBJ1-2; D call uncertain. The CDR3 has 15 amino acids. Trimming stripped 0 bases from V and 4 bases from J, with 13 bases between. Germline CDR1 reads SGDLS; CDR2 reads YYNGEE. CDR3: CASSVGASQAYGYTF. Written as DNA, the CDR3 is TGTGCCAGCAGCGTAGGCGCAAGTCAAGCCTATGGCTACACCTTC.

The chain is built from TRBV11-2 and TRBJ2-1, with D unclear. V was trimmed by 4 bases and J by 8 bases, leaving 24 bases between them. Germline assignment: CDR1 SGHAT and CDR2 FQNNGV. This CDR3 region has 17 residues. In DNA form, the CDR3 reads TGTGCCAGCAGCTCGCGGTTTAAGGATTTCATGTTCGATGAGCAGTTCTTC. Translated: CASSSRFKDFMFDEQFF. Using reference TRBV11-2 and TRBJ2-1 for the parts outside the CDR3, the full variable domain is EAGVAQSPRYKIIEKRQSVAFWCNPISGHATLYWYQQILGQGPKLLIQFQNNGVVDDSQLPKDRFSAERLKGVDSTLKIQPAKLEDSAVYLCASSSRFKDFMFDEQFFGPGTRLTVL.

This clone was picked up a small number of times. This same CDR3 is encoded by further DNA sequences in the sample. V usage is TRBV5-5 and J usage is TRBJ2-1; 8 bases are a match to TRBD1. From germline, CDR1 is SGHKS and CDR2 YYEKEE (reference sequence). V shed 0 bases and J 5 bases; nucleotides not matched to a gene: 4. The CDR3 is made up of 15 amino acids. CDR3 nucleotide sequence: TGTGCCAGCAGCTTGGGGTCAGGGGGCCACAATGAGCAGTTCTTC. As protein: CASSLGSGGHNEQFF.

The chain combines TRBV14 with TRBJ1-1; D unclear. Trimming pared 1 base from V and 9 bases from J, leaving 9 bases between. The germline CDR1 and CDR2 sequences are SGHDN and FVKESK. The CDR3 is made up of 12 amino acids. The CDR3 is CASSQGAAKAFF. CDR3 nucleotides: TGTGCCAGCAGCCAAGGTGCGGCTAAAGCTTTCTTT.

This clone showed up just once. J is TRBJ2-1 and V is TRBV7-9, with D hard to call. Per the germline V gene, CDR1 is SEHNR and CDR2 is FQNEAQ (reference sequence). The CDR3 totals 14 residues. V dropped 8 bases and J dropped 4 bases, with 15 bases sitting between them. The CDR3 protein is CASLLGGSYNEQFF. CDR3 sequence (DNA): TGTGCCAGCTTGTTGGGCGGAAGTTACAATGAGCAGTTCTTC.

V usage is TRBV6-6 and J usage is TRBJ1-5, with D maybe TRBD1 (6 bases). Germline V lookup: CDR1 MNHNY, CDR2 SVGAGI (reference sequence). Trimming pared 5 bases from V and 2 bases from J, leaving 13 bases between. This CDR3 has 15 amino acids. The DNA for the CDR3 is TGTGCCAGCAGTCCACAGGGAAAGGGCAATCAGCCCCAGCATTTT. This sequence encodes CASSPQGKGNQPQHF.

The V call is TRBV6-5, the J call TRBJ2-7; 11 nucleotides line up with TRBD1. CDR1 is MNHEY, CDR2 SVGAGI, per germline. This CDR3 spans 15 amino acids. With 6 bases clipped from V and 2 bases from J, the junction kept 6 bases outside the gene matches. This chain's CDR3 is CASRPGTGGTYEQYF. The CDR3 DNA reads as TGTGCCAGCAGACCCGGGACAGGGGGGACCTACGAGCAGTACTTC.

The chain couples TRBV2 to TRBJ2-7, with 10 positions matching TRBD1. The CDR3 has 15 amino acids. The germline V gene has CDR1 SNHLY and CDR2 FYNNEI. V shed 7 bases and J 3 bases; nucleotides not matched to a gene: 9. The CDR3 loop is CASTERTGGNYEQYF. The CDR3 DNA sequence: TGTGCCAGCACAGAGAGGACAGGGGGGAACTACGAGCAGTACTTC.

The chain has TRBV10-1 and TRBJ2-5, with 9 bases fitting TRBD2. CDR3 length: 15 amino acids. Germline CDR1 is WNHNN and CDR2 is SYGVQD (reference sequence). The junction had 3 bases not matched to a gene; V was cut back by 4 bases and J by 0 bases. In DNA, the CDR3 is TGCGCCAGCAGTGGGATAGCGGGGGACCAAGAGACCCAGTACTTC. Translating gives CASSGIAGDQETQYF.

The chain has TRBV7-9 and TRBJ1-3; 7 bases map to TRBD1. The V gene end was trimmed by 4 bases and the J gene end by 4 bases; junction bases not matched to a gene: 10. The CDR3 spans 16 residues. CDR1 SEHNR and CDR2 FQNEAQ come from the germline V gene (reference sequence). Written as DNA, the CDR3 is TGTGCCAGCAGCTCGGGACAGCCGCGGACCGGAAACACCATATATTTT. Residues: CASSSGQPRTGNTIYF.

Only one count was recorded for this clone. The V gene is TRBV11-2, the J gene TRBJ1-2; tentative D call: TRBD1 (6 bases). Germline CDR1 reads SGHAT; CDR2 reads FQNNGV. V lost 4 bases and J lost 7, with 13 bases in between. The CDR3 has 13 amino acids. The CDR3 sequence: CASSWQGSGGYTF. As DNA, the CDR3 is TGTGCCAGCAGCTGGCAGGGGTCCGGTGGCTACACCTTC.

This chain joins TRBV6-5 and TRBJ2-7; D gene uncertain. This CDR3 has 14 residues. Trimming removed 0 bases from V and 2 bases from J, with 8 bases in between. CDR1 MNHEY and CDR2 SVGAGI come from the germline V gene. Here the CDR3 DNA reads TGTGCCAGCAGTTACTCTGGCAGCGCCTACGAGCAGTACTTC. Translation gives CASSYSGSAYEQYF.

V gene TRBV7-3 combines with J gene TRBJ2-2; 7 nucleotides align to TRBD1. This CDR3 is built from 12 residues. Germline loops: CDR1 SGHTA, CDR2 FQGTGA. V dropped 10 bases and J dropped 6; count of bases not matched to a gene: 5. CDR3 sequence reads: CATGTASGELFF. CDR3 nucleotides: TGTGCCACCGGGACAGCGTCCGGGGAGCTGTTTTTT.

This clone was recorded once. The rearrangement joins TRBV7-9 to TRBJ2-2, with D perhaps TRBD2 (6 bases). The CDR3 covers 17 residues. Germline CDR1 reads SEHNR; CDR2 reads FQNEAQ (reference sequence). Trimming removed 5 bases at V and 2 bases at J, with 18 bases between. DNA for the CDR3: TGTGCCAGCAGCGATAGTCCCGGAGGGTATAACACCGGGGAGCTGTTTTTT. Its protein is CASSDSPGGYNTGELFF.

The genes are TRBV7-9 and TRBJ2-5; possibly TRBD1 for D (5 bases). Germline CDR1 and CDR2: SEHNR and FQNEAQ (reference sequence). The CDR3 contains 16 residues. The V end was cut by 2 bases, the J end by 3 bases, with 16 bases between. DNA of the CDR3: TGTGCCAGCAGCTTATGGTACGGCAGGGTAGAAGAGACCCAGTACTTC. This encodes CASSLWYGRVEETQYF.

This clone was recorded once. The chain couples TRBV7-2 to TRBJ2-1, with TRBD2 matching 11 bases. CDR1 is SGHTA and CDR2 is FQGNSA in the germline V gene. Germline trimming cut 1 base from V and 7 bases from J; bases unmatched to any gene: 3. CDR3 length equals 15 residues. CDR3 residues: CASSLGTSGSNEQFF. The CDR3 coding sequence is TGTGCCAGCAGCTTAGGCACTAGCGGGAGTAATGAGCAGTTCTTC.

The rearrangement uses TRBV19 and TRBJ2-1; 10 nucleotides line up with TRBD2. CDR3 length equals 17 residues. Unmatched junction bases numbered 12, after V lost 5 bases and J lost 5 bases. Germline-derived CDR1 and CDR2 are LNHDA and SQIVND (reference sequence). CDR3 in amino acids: CASSPRLAGARHNEQFF. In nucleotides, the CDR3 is TGTGCCAGTAGTCCCAGACTAGCGGGTGCTCGGCACAATGAGCAGTTCTTC.

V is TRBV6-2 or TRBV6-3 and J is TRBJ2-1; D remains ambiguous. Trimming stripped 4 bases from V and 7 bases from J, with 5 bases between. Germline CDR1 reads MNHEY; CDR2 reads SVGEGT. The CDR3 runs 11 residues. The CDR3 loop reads CASSSLNEQFF. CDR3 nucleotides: TGTGCCAGCAGTTCCCTAAATGAGCAGTTCTTC.

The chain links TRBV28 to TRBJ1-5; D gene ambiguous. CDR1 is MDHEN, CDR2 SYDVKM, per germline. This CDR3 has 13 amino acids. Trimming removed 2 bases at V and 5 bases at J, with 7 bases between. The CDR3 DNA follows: TGTGCCAGCAGTTTAGGAGGTGATCAGCCCCAGCATTTT. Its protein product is CASSLGGDQPQHF.

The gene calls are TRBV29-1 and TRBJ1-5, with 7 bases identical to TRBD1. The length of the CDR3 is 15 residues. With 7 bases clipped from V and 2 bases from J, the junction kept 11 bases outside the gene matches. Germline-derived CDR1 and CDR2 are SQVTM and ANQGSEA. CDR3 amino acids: CSASLDRVGNQPQHF. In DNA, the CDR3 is TGCAGCGCTTCCCTCGACAGGGTTGGCAATCAGCCCCAGCATTTT.

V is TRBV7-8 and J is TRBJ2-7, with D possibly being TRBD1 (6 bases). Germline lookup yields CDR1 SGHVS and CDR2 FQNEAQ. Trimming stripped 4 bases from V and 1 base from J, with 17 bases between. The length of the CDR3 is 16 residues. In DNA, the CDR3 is TGTGCCAGCAGCTCAACGGACAGCGCCTATTCCTACGAGCAGTACTTC. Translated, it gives CASSSTDSAYSYEQYF.

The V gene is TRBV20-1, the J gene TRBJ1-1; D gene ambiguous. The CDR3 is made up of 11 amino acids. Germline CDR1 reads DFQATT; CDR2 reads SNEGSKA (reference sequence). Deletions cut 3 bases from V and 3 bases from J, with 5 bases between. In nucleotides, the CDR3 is TGCAGTGCTAGTTATGACACTGAAGCTTTCTTT. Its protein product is CSASYDTEAFF.